These T cell receptor beta chains were read from a single sample in a study of blood T cell repertoires in COVID-19. TCRdb keeps only in-frame clones here, not all; method: immunoSEQ multiplex PCR. The sample carries 26,000 or so clones, roughly 90% recorded once. Input material: peripheral blood. These receptors all come from a human donor in a cohort sampled during active COVID-19. Each CDR3 is given without its conserved first and last residue. Fields, in order: D gene, J gene, CDR3 length, V gene, CDR3 protein. D genes are given only for firm matches.

D: NA; J: TRBJ2-7; length: 12; V: TRBV9; CDR3: ASSGPTGFYEQY
D: TRBD2; J: TRBJ2-5; length: 14; V: TRBV7-6; CDR3: ASSTPRLAGTETQY
D: NA; J: TRBJ2-3; length: 14; V: TRBV7-2; CDR3: ASRKGQYRSTDTQY
D: NA; J: TRBJ1-1; length: 12; V: TRBV2; CDR3: ASGREALGTEAF
D: TRBD1; J: TRBJ2-2; length: 13; V: TRBV27; CDR3: ASTKDRGNTGELF
D: NA; J: TRBJ2-7; length: 15; V: TRBV19; CDR3: ASSIVAGRTGTYEQY
D: TRBD1; J: TRBJ1-5; length: 12; V: TRBV7-2; CDR3: ASSLQGGNQPQH
D: TRBD1; J: TRBJ2-7; length: 13; V: TRBV18; CDR3: ASSPFTGDSYEQY
D: TRBD1; J: TRBJ2-5; length: 12; V: TRBV3-1/TRBV3-2; CDR3: ASSWTGSDETQY
D: NA; J: TRBJ2-2; length: 11; V: TRBV7-2; CDR3: ASSYRVFGELF
D: TRBD2; J: TRBJ2-3; length: 15; V: TRBV5-5; CDR3: ASSGRPSGYSTDTQY
D: NA; J: TRBJ2-5; length: 13; V: TRBV7-3; CDR3: ASSPHRGSQETQY
D: NA; J: TRBJ2-7; length: 11; V: TRBV27; CDR3: ASALIPTYEQY
D: TRBD1; J: TRBJ2-1; length: 13; V: TRBV5-4; CDR3: ASSNPQTGYNEQF
D: TRBD2; J: TRBJ2-3; length: 15; V: TRBV3-1/TRBV3-2; CDR3: ASSQGLVGGAINTQY
D: NA; J: TRBJ1-2; length: 13; V: TRBV5-1; CDR3: ASSLDDSNLYGYT
D: TRBD2; J: TRBJ2-5; length: 13; V: TRBV9; CDR3: ASSVGLAGRETQY
D: NA; J: TRBJ2-5; length: 12; V: TRBV5-1; CDR3: ASSLHAGQETQY
D: NA; J: TRBJ2-1; length: 12; V: TRBV5-1; CDR3: ASSLVAGSNEQF
D: NA; J: TRBJ2-2; length: 11; V: TRBV2; CDR3: ASAKINTGELF
D: NA; J: TRBJ1-5; length: 12; V: TRBV12-5; CDR3: ASGLGGVNQPQH
D: TRBD1; J: TRBJ2-2; length: 14; V: TRBV7-6; CDR3: ASSLSQGAWTGELF
D: NA; J: TRBJ1-2; length: 11; V: TRBV7-9; CDR3: ASSSQGFVSYT
D: NA; J: TRBJ2-7; length: 11; V: TRBV23-1; CDR3: ASNGSRQGGQY
D: TRBD2; J: TRBJ2-3; length: 13; V: TRBV6-2/TRBV6-3; CDR3: ASSLGGGATDTQY
D: NA; J: TRBJ1-2; length: 9; V: TRBV20-1; CDR3: SARAEYGYT
D: TRBD2; J: TRBJ2-1; length: 13; V: TRBV3-1/TRBV3-2; CDR3: ASSQIAGGHNEQF
D: TRBD2; J: TRBJ2-3; length: 14; V: TRBV4-2; CDR3: ASSQGLAGGPDTQY
D: NA; J: TRBJ1-4; length: 12; V: TRBV27; CDR3: ASSFQGRGEKLF